A single sample is the source of the 24 T cell receptor beta chains below, sequenced in a study of T cell responses to AZD1222 COVID-19 vaccine. Libraries were prepared by immunoSEQ multiplex PCR; TCRdb keeps only in-frame clonotypes and omits some of them. The sample contains 30,000 to 35,000 clones, 91% of which appear only once. This specimen consisted of peripheral blood, obtained on day 0 of AZD1222 vaccination. The receptors shown here come from an adult in good health.

The chain is built from TRBV28 and TRBJ2-1; TRBD2 agrees at 7 bases. CDR3 length: 14 amino acids. The trim removed 8 bases at V and 6 bases at J, leaving 10 bases unmatched. CDR1 and CDR2 from the germline V gene are MDHEN and SYDVKM. The DNA for the CDR3 is TGTGCCAGCGTACCAGCGGGGTTATCCAATGAGCAGTTCTTC. This translates into CASVPAGLSNEQFF.

This chain joins TRBV11-2 and TRBJ1-2; D uncertain. The CDR3 length is 13 residues. Germline-derived CDR1 and CDR2 are SGHAT and FQNNGV. Between the trimmed V and J ends, which lost 3 bases and 7 bases, there was a span of 12 bases. CDR3 sequence reads: CASSFDVSTGYTF. In DNA, the CDR3 is TGTGCCAGCAGCTTTGATGTCTCTACTGGCTACACCTTC.

The J gene is TRBJ2-3, the V gene TRBV18, with D possibly TRBD1 on 6 matching bases. CDR1 and CDR2 from the germline V gene are KGHSH and LQKENI. The CDR3 is made up of 15 amino acids. Trimming took 6 bases from V and 2 from J, leaving 15 bases between them. The CDR3 coding sequence is TGTGCCAGCTCCCTCCTAGGGGGTCACACAGATACGCAGTATTTT. Encoded protein: CASSLLGGHTDTQYF.

The chain has TRBV7-2 and TRBJ2-5; D is unclear. With 2 bases removed from V and 4 bases from J, the gap between germline ends came to 11 bases. CDR1 and CDR2 (germline): SGHTA, FQGNSA. There are 14 residues in the CDR3. The CDR3: CASSLLRRSETQYF. DNA of the CDR3: TGTGCCAGCAGCTTATTAAGGAGATCAGAGACCCAGTACTTC.

V usage is TRBV19 and J usage is TRBJ1-5, with D unresolved. Germline values: CDR1 LNHDA, CDR2 SQIVND (reference sequence). Deletions cut 1 base from V and 1 base from J, with 8 bases between. This CDR3 has 15 amino acids. This chain's CDR3 is CASSIAPGSNQPQHF. DNA of the CDR3: TGTGCCAGTAGTATAGCCCCGGGCAGCAATCAGCCCCAGCATTTT.

The chain employs TRBV29-1 and TRBJ2-3, with a tentative D call TRBD2 (5 bases). CDR1 SQVTM and CDR2 ANQGSEA come from the germline V gene. The CDR3 sequence is 11 residues long. The ends were cut back, 6 bases at V and 4 bases at J, with 8 bases in the middle. In DNA form, the CDR3 reads TGCAGCGTGGCACTAGCAGATACGCAGTATTTT. This gives the protein CSVALADTQYF.

The chain combines TRBV30 with TRBJ1-1; TRBD1 matches 7 bases. V was pared by 3 bases and J by 4 bases, with 2 bases of the junction left unmatched. The CDR3 has 12 residues. Germline-derived CDR1 and CDR2 are GTSNPN and SVGIG (reference sequence). CDR3 bases: TGTGCCTGGAGAGACAGGGTCACTGAAGCTTTCTTT. This translates into CAWRDRVTEAFF.

V is TRBV6-4 and J is TRBJ1-2; no definite D call. Trimming took 7 bases from V and 7 from J, leaving 13 bases between them. CDR3 length: 12 amino acids. Per the germline V gene, CDR1 is MRHNA and CDR2 is SNTAGT. The CDR3 is CASTVEEVGYTF. CDR3 in DNA: TGTGCCAGCACGGTGGAGGAGGTTGGCTACACCTTC.

On this clone: Germline is not matched at one junction end, which may reflect a read error. This chain connects TRBV9 to TRBJ1-6, with a possible D match to TRBD1 (6 bases). Germline values: CDR1 SGDLS, CDR2 YYNGEE. The CDR3 is made up of 16 amino acids. The DNA of the CDR3 is TGTGCCCGCAGCGTAGGGGGGGGGCCTCATAATTCACCCCTCCACTTT. It yields the protein CARSVGGGPHNSPLHF.

The rearrangement links TRBV7-5 to TRBJ2-6; the table's D call, TRBD1, was not checked against the DNA. TRBV7-5 is deemed a pseudogene. This CDR3 has 17 amino acids. The CDR3 loop reads CARSLTGGSPGANVLTF. The CDR3 DNA follows: TGTGCCAGAAGTTTGACAGGGGGCAGTCCTGGGGCCAACGTCCTGACTTTC.

V is TRBV7-2 and J is TRBJ2-1; no clear D. The CDR3 consists of 14 residues. Trimming cost V 1 base and J 3 bases, with 7 bases left between them. CDR1 and CDR2 (germline): SGHTA, FQGNSA. The CDR3 protein is CASSLDPLYNEQFF. The CDR3 DNA is TGTGCCAGCAGCTTAGACCCCCTCTACAATGAGCAGTTCTTC.

The chain combines TRBV6-1 with TRBJ1-2; D is unclear. CDR3 length equals 13 residues. Germline V lookup: CDR1 MNHNS, CDR2 SASEGT. V was clipped by 7 bases and J by 5 bases, with 14 bases between them. CDR3 sequence: CASNPTALYGYTF. DNA for the CDR3: TGTGCCAGCAATCCCACAGCCTTATATGGCTACACCTTC.

The chain recombines TRBV7-9 with TRBJ1-2; D is perhaps TRBD1 (5 bases). The CDR3 sequence is 14 residues long. Trimming cost V 1 base and J 6 bases, with 12 bases left between them. From germline, CDR1 is SEHNR and CDR2 FQNEAQ (reference sequence). The CDR3 DNA sequence: TGTGCCAGCAGCTTAGGTCAGGGAAGAAATGGCTACACCTTC. Protein product: CASSLGQGRNGYTF.

The chain links TRBV7-8 to TRBJ1-5, with D tentatively TRBD1 (6 bases). The CDR3 covers 17 residues. The V gene lost 7 bases and the J gene lost 1 base, with 20 bases spanning the gap. Germline loops: CDR1 SGHVS, CDR2 FQNEAQ. Written as DNA, the CDR3 is TGTGCCAGCACCCCCGGTCGGCGGGGGCTAAGCAATCAGCCCCAGCATTTT. It specifies CASTPGRRGLSNQPQHF.

The genes are TRBV4-1 and TRBJ1-3; tentatively, D is TRBD1 (6 bases). The CDR3 runs 15 residues. The germline gives CDR1 MGHRA, CDR2 YSYEKL. The V end lost 4 bases, the J end lost 1 base, and 11 bases lay between the germline ends. CDR3 protein: CASSRTVASGNTIYF. The CDR3 nucleotides are TGCGCCAGCAGCCGGACAGTAGCATCTGGAAACACCATATATTTT.

This clone was seen once. V gene TRBV3-1 (or the pseudogene TRBV3-2) combines with J gene TRBJ1-2; D may be TRBD1 (6 bases). The V and J ends lost 5 bases and 2 bases respectively, with 27 bases between them. CDR1 LGHDT and CDR2 YNNKEL come from the germline V gene (reference sequence). This CDR3 is 19 amino acids long. CDR3 DNA sequence: TGTGCCAGCAGCGGGTTGCGGTGGGCCACAGGGCGGGAAAACTATGGCTACACCTTC. It translates to CASSGLRWATGRENYGYTF.

In its sample, this clone was seen once. V and J are TRBV5-1 and TRBJ2-3; TRBD2 agrees at 11 bases. The CDR3 runs to 15 residues. Germline values: CDR1 SGHRS, CDR2 YFSETQ. V was clipped by 2 bases and J by 5 bases; unmatched bases: 4. This chain's CDR3 is CASSLLAGGKDTQYF. CDR3 bases: TGCGCCAGCAGCTTATTAGCGGGGGGGAAAGATACGCAGTATTTT.

The gene calls are TRBV5-1 and TRBJ2-3; 13 bases fit TRBD2. The V gene end was trimmed by 3 bases and the J gene end by 6 bases; junction bases not matched to a gene: 7. This CDR3 spans 16 amino acids. Germline CDR1 is SGHRS and CDR2 is YFSETQ. CDR3 sequence reads: CASSSGTSGARDTQYF. As DNA, the CDR3 is TGCGCCAGCAGCTCCGGGACTAGCGGGGCTAGGGATACGCAGTATTTT.

The V gene is TRBV4-3, the J gene TRBJ1-3; D not resolved. CDR3 size: 18 residues. Germline V lookup: CDR1 LGHNA, CDR2 YSLEER. V was shortened by 1 base and J by 0 bases, with 16 bases between the two germline ends. The CDR3 spells CASSQGLGPGASGNTIYF. DNA for the CDR3: TGCGCCAGCAGCCAAGGCTTGGGTCCGGGAGCCTCTGGAAACACCATATATTTT.

The chain carries TRBV29-1 and TRBJ1-3, with 7 bases lining up with TRBD1. The V and J ends lost 4 bases and 0 bases, in that order; junction bases with no gene match: 3. Looked up from germline, CDR1 is SQVTM and CDR2 is ANQGSEA. The CDR3 extends over 14 amino acids. This chain's CDR3 is CSVGQGNSGNTIYF. The DNA for the CDR3 is TGCAGCGTTGGACAGGGAAACTCTGGAAACACCATATATTTT.

J is TRBJ1-1 and V is TRBV27; D is possibly TRBD1 (6 bases). Trimming took off 0 bases at V and 4 bases at J, with 9 bases between the two ends. Germline CDR1 MNHEY, CDR2 SMNVEV (reference sequence). This CDR3 contains 14 residues. CDR3 DNA: TGTGCCAGCAGTTTATCCAGGGGTATCACTGAAGCTTTCTTT. Protein sequence: CASSLSRGITEAFF.

The chain has TRBV9 and TRBJ2-1, with D perhaps given as TRBD1 or TRBD2 (5 bases each). Germline CDR1 reads SGDLS; CDR2 reads YYNGEE. The CDR3 is 17 amino acids. Trimming removed 3 bases at V and 0 bases at J, with 16 bases between. The CDR3 region has the DNA TGTGCCAGCAGCGGAGGATCCGGGGCCGGCTCCTACAATGAGCAGTTCTTC. Its protein is CASSGGSGAGSYNEQFF.

The CDR3 DNA is TGTGCTAGTGGTAAGGACGGAACCTACGAGCAGTACTTC. This sequence encodes CASGKDGTYEQYF. V and J are TRBV12-5 and TRBJ2-7; no reliable D call. Per germline, CDR1 LGHNT and CDR2 FRNRAP. The germline V and J ends were trimmed by 5 bases and 2 bases, with 10 bases remaining between them. The CDR3 is made up of 13 amino acids.

The V call is TRBV4-3, the J call TRBJ1-2; D might be TRBD1 (6 bases). CDR1 and CDR2 (germline): LGHNA, YSLEER. V lost 0 bases to trimming and J lost 5 bases, with 16 bases between them. The CDR3 extends over 16 amino acids. The CDR3 DNA reads TGCGCCAGCAGCCAAGATCTGGGGGCAGGGCCTTATGGCTACACCTTC. Translating gives CASSQDLGAGPYGYTF.